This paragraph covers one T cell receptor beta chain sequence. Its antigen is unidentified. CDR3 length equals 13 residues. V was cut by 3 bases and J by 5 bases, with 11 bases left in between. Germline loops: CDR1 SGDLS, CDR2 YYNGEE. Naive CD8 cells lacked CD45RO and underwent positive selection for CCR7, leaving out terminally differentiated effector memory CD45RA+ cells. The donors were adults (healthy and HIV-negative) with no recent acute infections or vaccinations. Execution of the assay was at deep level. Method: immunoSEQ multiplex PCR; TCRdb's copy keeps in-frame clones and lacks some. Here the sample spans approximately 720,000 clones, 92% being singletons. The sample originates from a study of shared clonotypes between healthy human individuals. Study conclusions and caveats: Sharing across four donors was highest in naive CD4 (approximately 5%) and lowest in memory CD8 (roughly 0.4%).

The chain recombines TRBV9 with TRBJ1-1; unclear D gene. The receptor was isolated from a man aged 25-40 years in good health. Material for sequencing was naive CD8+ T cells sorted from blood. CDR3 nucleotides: TGTGCCAGCAGCGCCTCCCCGCGAACTGAAGCTTTCTTT. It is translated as CASSASPRTEAFF.